Listed here are 3 T cell receptor beta chains from one sample, sequenced in a study of control samples from healthy donors and cancer patients. The protocol was immunoSEQ multiplex PCR, while the TCRdb copy is restricted to in-frame clones and leaves out a portion. The profile shows some 87,000 clones, 84% of them singletons. Material: PBMCs. Source of these receptors: a man between 60 and 75 years old with head and neck cancer.

This rearrangement joins TRBV6-1 to TRBJ2-7; D call uncertain. The germline CDR1 and CDR2 sequences are MNHNS and SASEGT. V lost 1 base and J 0 bases, leaving 7 bases between the germline ends. This CDR3 comprises 14 residues. As DNA, the CDR3 is TGTGCCAGCAGTGAAGACACGGGCTCCTACGAGCAGTACTTC. Translated: CASSEDTGSYEQYF.

V usage is TRBV5-1 and J usage is TRBJ1-1; TRBD1 is a possible D gene (5 bases). Trimming shortened V by 4 bases and J by 7 bases, and 14 bases separated the two germline ends. The CDR3 consists of 13 residues. Germline CDR1 reads SGHRS; CDR2 reads YFSETQ. CDR3 sequence (DNA): TGCGCCAGCAGCCCGCTCGGCCAGGGTGAAGCTTTCTTT. Its translation is CASSPLGQGEAFF.

The chain links TRBV2 to TRBJ1-2; no definite D call. In germline, CDR1 is SNHLY, CDR2 FYNNEI. Trimming took off 1 base at V and 9 bases at J, with 12 bases between the two ends. This CDR3 contains 13 residues. The CDR3 sequence is CASSEVKAVRYTF. The CDR3 nucleotides read TGTGCCAGCAGTGAAGTGAAGGCTGTTCGCTACACCTTC. Drawing the rest from reference TRBV2 and TRBJ1-2, the complete variable domain is EPEVTQTPSHQVTQMGQEVILRCVPISNHLYFYWYRQILGQKVEFLVSFYNNEISEKSEIFDDQFSVERPDGSNFTLKIRSTKLEDSAMYFCASSEVKAVRYTFGSGTRLTVV.